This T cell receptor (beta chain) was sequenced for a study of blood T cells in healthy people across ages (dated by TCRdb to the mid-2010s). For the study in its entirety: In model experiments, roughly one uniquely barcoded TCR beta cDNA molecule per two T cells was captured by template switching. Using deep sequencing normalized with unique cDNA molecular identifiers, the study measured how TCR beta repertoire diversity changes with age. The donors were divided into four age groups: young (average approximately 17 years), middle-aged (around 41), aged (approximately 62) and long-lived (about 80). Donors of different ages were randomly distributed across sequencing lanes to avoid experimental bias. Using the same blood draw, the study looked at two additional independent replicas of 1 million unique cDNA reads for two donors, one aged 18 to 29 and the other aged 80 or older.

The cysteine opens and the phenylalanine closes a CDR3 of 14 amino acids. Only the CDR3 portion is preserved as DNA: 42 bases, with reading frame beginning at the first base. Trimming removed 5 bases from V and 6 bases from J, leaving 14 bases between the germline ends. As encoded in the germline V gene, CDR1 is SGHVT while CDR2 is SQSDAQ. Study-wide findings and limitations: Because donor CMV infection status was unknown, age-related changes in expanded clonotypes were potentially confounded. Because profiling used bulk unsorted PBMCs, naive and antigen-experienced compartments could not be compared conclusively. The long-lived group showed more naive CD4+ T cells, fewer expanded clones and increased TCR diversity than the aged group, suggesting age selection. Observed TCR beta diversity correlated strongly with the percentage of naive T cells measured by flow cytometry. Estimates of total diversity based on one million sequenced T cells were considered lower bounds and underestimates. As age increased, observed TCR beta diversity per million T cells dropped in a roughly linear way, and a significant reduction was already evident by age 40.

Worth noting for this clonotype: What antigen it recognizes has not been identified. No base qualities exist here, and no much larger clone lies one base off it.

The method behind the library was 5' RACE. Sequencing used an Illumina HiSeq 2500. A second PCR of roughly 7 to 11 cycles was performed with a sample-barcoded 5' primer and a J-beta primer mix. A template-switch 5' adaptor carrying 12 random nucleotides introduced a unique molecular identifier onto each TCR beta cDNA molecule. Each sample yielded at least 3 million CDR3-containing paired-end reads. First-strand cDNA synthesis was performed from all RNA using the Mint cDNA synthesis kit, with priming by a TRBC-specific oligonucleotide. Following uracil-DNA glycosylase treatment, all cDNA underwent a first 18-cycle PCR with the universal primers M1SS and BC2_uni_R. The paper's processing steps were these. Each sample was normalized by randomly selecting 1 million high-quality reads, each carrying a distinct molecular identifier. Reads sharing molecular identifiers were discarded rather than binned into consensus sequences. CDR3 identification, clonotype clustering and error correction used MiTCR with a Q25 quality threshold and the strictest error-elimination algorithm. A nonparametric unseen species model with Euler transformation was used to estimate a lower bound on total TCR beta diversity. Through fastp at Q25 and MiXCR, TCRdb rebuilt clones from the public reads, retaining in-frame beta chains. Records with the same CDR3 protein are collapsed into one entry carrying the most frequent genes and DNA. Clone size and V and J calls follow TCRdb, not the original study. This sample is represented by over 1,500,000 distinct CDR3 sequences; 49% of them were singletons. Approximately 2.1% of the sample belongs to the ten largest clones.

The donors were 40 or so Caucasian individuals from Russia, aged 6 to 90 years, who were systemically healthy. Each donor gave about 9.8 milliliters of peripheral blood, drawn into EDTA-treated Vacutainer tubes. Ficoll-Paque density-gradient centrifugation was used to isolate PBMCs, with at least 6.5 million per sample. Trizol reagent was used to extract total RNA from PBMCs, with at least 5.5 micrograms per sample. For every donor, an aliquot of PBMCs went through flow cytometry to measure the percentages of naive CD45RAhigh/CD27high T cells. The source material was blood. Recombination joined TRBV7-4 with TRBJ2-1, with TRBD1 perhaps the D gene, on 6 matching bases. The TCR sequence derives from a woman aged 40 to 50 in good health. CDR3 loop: CASSPGAVCNEQFF. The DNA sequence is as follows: TGTGCCAGCAGCCCAGGGGCAGTCTGCAATGAGCAGTTCTTC.